The rows below give T cell receptor beta chains drawn from one sample of a study of T cells in Graves' hyperthyroidism and ophthalmopathy. MiXCR, run by TCRdb on the multiplex PCR reads, gives a single entry per CDR3 protein. The sample holds more than 500,000 distinct CDR3 sequences, 14% to 15% seen once. Sequencing used blood. All receptors derive from a woman between 35 and 50 years old with Graves' ophthalmopathy. The CDR3 runs from the conserved cysteine through the conserved F or W. Fields, in order: J gene, clone size, V gene, CDR3 protein. Clone size is given for some rows only: seen once, a few or many times, or a class if the clone is expanded.

TRBJ1-5 - TRBV20-1 CSASLYSNQPQHF
TRBJ2-5 - TRBV7-3 CASSLTGRQTQYF
TRBJ1-1 - TRBV12-5 CASVWDRGSEAFF
TRBJ1-5 once TRBV15 CATSRAQDRGRTLHQPQHF
TRBJ2-2 - TRBV3-1 CASSRSTGQGRNTGELFF
TRBJ1-2 many TRBV28 CASSLSTGNYGYTF
TRBJ1-1 many TRBV6-1 CASRTEDTEAFF
TRBJ1-5 many TRBV12-3/TRBV12-4 CASSLLGDQPQHF
TRBJ1-3 many TRBV6-1 CASNPLSGNTIYF
TRBJ1-1 few TRBV4-2 CASSQDTTGLNTEAFF
TRBJ1-1 - TRBV6-1 CASSDGYVNPAFF
TRBJ2-2 - TRBV11-1 CASSPRWRDTGELFF
TRBJ1-5 many TRBV27 CASSLLGQGSNQPQHF
TRBJ1-1 many TRBV28 CASSFEWGEPEAFF
TRBJ1-5 - TRBV3-1 CASSQAWGQPQHF
TRBJ1-2 many TRBV12-3/TRBV12-4 CASSLRSNYGYTF
TRBJ2-7 many TRBV28 CASSPLDGRVYEQYF
TRBJ2-5 many TRBV7-2 CASSPRSGTGKEAQYF
TRBJ2-7 many TRBV6-5 CASSILAGVKYYEQYF
TRBJ2-5 many TRBV6-1 CASSLGDRVRETQYF
TRBJ2-5 many TRBV6-5 CASSYRGGASVTQYF
TRBJ1-5 many TRBV15 CATSRDAGGNQPQHF
TRBJ1-2 many TRBV15 CATSRVVGYGYTF
TRBJ2-7 many TRBV20-1 CSARERFTYEQYF
TRBJ1-1 - TRBV28 CASSSGGVLGTEAFF
TRBJ2-5 many TRBV6-5 CASSLHGRGQETQYF
TRBJ2-5 many TRBV28 CASSLLGRPGYF
TRBJ2-7 - TRBV20-1 CSAPSYGGLSYEQYF
TRBJ1-2 - TRBV7-9 CASSLDTESNYGYTF
TRBJ2-7 many TRBV6-1 CASSESAREALNEQYF
TRBJ2-5 once TRBV3-1 CASSGQGARFETQYF
TRBJ1-3 - TRBV6-5 CASSYGEVVSSGNTIYF
TRBJ2-7 many TRBV4-1 CASSQASRTTYEQYF
TRBJ2-5 many TRBV29-1 CSVVGETSFIETQYF
TRBJ2-5 many TRBV9 CASSANSGRVTQYF
TRBJ2-7 many TRBV28 CASRDSTSYEQYF
TRBJ2-5 many TRBV6-5 CASSRLRGQETQYF
TRBJ2-2 few TRBV11-2 CASSGSGTYNTGELFF
TRBJ2-7 many TRBV6-2/TRBV6-3 CASSYSFNSPYEQYF
TRBJ2-7 - TRBV10-3 CAISETGQGGVEQYF
TRBJ2-5 many TRBV7-2 CASSLAGLAGFQETQYF
TRBJ1-1 many TRBV6-5 CASSYLAQGEAFF
TRBJ2-2 many TRBV28 CASSFLLLQLERTGELFF
TRBJ2-5 many TRBV28 CASSLPLTGKGSGQKYQETQYF
TRBJ1-1 many TRBV5-6 CASSYGQVFEAFF
TRBJ2-7 few TRBV20-1 CSAVNRRDRVTYEQYF